The clone carrying this T cell receptor beta chain showed up just a few times. What it binds is not known. TCRdb called the reads again in MiXCR, with one record for every CDR3 protein. Of 250,000 to 400,000 distinct CDR3 sequences in the sample, around 25% were seen once. The data stem from a study of T cell repertoires in cytomegalovirus infection. Study outcomes and limitations: Ex vivo responses were dominated by HLA-C-restricted CMV-specific TCR beta clonotypes.

CDR1 is SNHLY, CDR2 FYNNEI, per germline. This CDR3 has 15 residues. The V and J ends lost 7 bases and 6 bases, in that order; junction bases with no gene match: 10. The source of this sequence is a human donor in good health (CMV status not recorded). Some clones in this sample may be carry-over from other donors' samples. The material was cultured PBMCs, obtained from culture after CMV antigen stimulation. V and J are TRBV2 and TRBJ2-1; 9 positions match TRBD1. CDR3 in amino acids: CASMKRTGDFNEQFF. In nucleotides, the CDR3 is TGTGCCAGCATGAAAAGGACAGGGGATTTCAATGAGCAGTTCTTC.